The 14 T cell receptor beta chains below come from one sample, sequenced in a study of post-analysis software for immune sequencing data. General observations from the study: Higher frequency in patients than in controls was seen for roughly five TRBV segments, with TRBV5-6, TRBV5-1 and TRBV20-1 among them.

Each TCR beta cDNA library carried unique molecular identifiers. TCRdb ran MiXCR on the PCR reads and lists one entry per CDR3 protein. The data hold fewer than 850,000 distinct CDR3 sequences, with 30% observed a single time. These TCRs are of unknown antigen specificity. The sequencing input was blood. Receptor source: a girl under 18 with multiple sclerosis.

This clonotype was seen many times. The chain combines TRBV29-1 with TRBJ2-7; the D gene is possibly TRBD2 (6 bases). This CDR3 contains 12 residues. V was clipped by 7 bases and J by 4 bases, with 14 bases between them. Germline CDR1 is SQVTM and CDR2 is ANQGSEA. The CDR3 DNA reads as TGCAGCGCTGGCGGGACCCAATACGAGCAGTACTTC. Protein: CSAGGTQYEQYF.

This clonotype was observed at least ten times. This sequence joins TRBV7-2 and TRBJ1-2, with no clear D. Germline lookup yields CDR1 SGHTA and CDR2 FQGNSA. Trimming left V 1 base short and J 4 bases short, with 10 bases between. This CDR3 has 14 amino acids. The chain's CDR3 is CASSLVSQLYGYTF. The CDR3, as DNA: TGTGCCAGCAGCTTAGTCAGCCAACTCTATGGCTACACCTTC. The full variable domain, completed using reference TRBV7-2 and TRBJ1-2, is GAGVSQSPSNKVTEKGKDVELRCDPISGHTALYWYRQSLGQGLEFLIYFQGNSAPDKSGLPSDRFSAERTGGSVSTLTIQRTQQEDSAVYLCASSLVSQLYGYTFGSGTRLTVV.

A remark on this clonotype: Just one base apart from a much larger clone, this may be a read error. This rearrangement joins TRBV9 to TRBJ2-5, with a tentative D call TRBD2 (6 bases). Trimming took 0 bases from V and 11 from J, leaving 14 bases between them. CDR1 is SGDLS, CDR2 YYNGEE, per germline. The CDR3 covers 13 residues. CDR3 residues: CASSVAGAYGQYF. The DNA for the CDR3 is TGTGCCAGCAGCGTAGCGGGAGCGTACGGGCAGTACTTC.

This clonotype occurred a few times. The chain carries TRBV4-3 and TRBJ2-1; 7 nucleotides match TRBD1. Germline V gene sequence: CDR1 LGHNA, CDR2 YSLEER. V lost 3 bases, J lost 7 bases, and 6 bases stayed unmatched. This CDR3 contains 14 residues. The CDR3 nucleotides are TGCGCCAGCAGCCAGGACAGGTTCGGTAATGAGCAGTTCTTC. This codes for CASSQDRFGNEQFF.

This clonotype showed up just a few times. The chain is built from TRBV20-1 and TRBJ2-1; TRBD2 is a possible D gene (6 bases). The CDR3 sequence is 15 residues long. CDR1 is DFQATT, CDR2 SNEGSKA, per germline (reference sequence). Deletions cut 1 base from V and 0 bases from J, with 10 bases between. CDR3 DNA sequence: TGCAGTGCTAGAGGTCGGGGGAGCTCCTACAATGAGCAGTTCTTC. It is translated as CSARGRGSSYNEQFF.

This CDR3 is CSVGVYKANYGYTF. CDR3 nucleotide sequence: TGCAGTGTCGGGGTGTACAAAGCTAACTATGGCTACACCTTC. V usage is TRBV20-1 and J usage is TRBJ1-2; D remains ambiguous. V shed 7 bases and J shed 0 bases, with 15 bases lying between them. The length of the CDR3 is 14 residues. The V gene's germline CDR1 is DFQATT and CDR2 SNEGSKA (reference sequence).

This chain connects TRBV28 to TRBJ2-1; TRBD2 aligns across 7 bases. The V gene end was trimmed by 11 bases and the J gene end by 4 bases; junction bases not matched to a gene: 11. Germline V gives CDR1 MDHEN, CDR2 SYDVKM. The CDR3 totals 14 residues. The DNA of the CDR3 is TGTGCCTGCATGGCTAGCGGAAAATACAATGAGCAGTTCTTC. Protein product: CACMASGKYNEQFF.

In its sample, this clonotype was seen once. J is TRBJ2-1 and V is TRBV12-5; possibly TRBD1 for D (6 bases). Germline lookup yields CDR1 LGHNT and CDR2 FRNRAP. The germline V and J ends were trimmed by 1 base and 5 bases, with 6 bases remaining between them. The CDR3 has 13 amino acids. The CDR3 reads CASGLDRDNEQFF. The CDR3 DNA is TGTGCTAGTGGTTTGGACAGGGACAATGAGCAGTTCTTC.

This clonotype was detected many times. The V gene is TRBV12-3 or TRBV12-4, the J gene TRBJ1-2; no definite D call. The V and J ends lost 6 bases and 4 bases respectively, with 12 bases between them. CDR3 size: 13 residues. Here the CDR3 reads CASSLRELYGYTF. CDR3 DNA: TGTGCCAGCAGCCTCCGTGAGCTCTATGGCTACACCTTC.

This clonotype occurred many times. This rearrangement joins TRBV15 to TRBJ2-7, with D tentatively TRBD2 (5 bases). CDR1 LNHNV and CDR2 YYDKDF come from the germline V gene (reference sequence). The V end lost 0 bases, the J end lost 2 bases, and 8 bases lay between the germline ends. The CDR3 extends over 14 amino acids. The CDR3 DNA reads as TGTGCCACCAGCAGAGAACCGGGGACCTACGAGCAGTACTTC. Its protein product is CATSREPGTYEQYF.

This clonotype showed up just a few times. The chain couples TRBV18 to TRBJ2-7; 10 nucleotides agree with TRBD2. Germline lookup yields CDR1 KGHSH and CDR2 LQKENI. The V gene end was trimmed by 4 bases and the J gene end by 7 bases; junction bases not matched to a gene: 7. The CDR3 length is 14 residues. The CDR3 is CASSLLAGVEEQYF. The CDR3 coding sequence is TGTGCCAGCTCACTCCTAGCGGGAGTGGAAGAGCAGTACTTC.

The rearrangement joins TRBV11-2 to TRBJ2-7, with D perhaps assigned TRBD1 or TRBD2 (5 bases each). Germline loops: CDR1 SGHAT, CDR2 FQNNGV. The V gene lost 2 bases and the J gene lost 7 bases, with 18 bases spanning the gap. There are 15 residues in the CDR3. CDR3 residues: CASSLSGRGQGEQYF. The DNA of the CDR3 is TGTGCCAGCAGCTTATCGGGGCGAGGGCAAGGGGAGCAGTACTTC.

V and J are TRBV2 and TRBJ2-3, with D perhaps TRBD1 or TRBD2 (5 bases each). The germline V gene encodes CDR1 SNHLY and CDR2 FYNNEI. V gave up 8 bases and J gave up 0 bases, with 12 bases separating them. The length of the CDR3 is 14 residues. The DNA for the CDR3 is TGTGCCAGCCGGGACCGGTTTAGCACAGATACGCAGTATTTT. Translating it yields CASRDRFSTDTQYF. Combining the CDR3 with reference TRBV2 and TRBJ2-3 gives the whole variable domain EPEVTQTPSHQVTQMGQEVILRCVPISNHLYFYWYRQILGQKVEFLVSFYNNEISEKSEIFDDQFSVERPDGSNFTLKIRSTKLEDSAMYFCASRDRFSTDTQYFGPGTRLTVL.

The rearrangement links TRBV4-2 to TRBJ1-1; TRBD1 matches 8 bases. Germline V gene sequence: CDR1 LGHNA, CDR2 YNFKEQ. V was pared by 5 bases and J by 0 bases, with 8 bases of the junction left unmatched. The CDR3 totals 16 residues. The chain's CDR3 is CASSWGSGGLNTEAFF. The CDR3 DNA follows: TGTGCCAGCAGCTGGGGGTCAGGGGGCTTGAACACTGAAGCTTTCTTT.